What follows are 5 T cell receptor beta chains derived from one specimen sequenced in a study of Ad26.COV2.S vaccination and SARS-CoV-2 variants. Treatment described: 19 received Ad26.COV2.S at low or high dose, single or two shots; 5 received placebo; per-sample allocation not given. Each sample was drawn 63 days after the first injection (of vaccine or placebo). Libraries were prepared by immunoSEQ multiplex PCR; TCRdb keeps only in-frame clonotypes and omits some of them. The data hold about 320,000 clones, with around 83% observed a single time. Sequenced material: peripheral blood, taken in a trial of Ad26.COV2.S vaccine versus placebo. All receptors come from a person between 18 and 59 years old who received the Ad26.COV2.S COVID-19 vaccine or a placebo.

There are a few counts of this clone. This CDR3 is also generated by other DNA sequences in the sample. This chain links TRBV18 with TRBJ2-7; TRBD1 matches at 9 bases. The V and J ends lost 6 bases and 2 bases, in that order; junction bases with no gene match: 8. This CDR3 has 15 residues. CDR1 KGHSH and CDR2 LQKENI come from the germline V gene. The CDR3 loop is CASSLGQGKPYEQYF. The CDR3 nucleotides are TGTGCCAGCTCCCTCGGACAGGGGAAACCCTACGAGCAGTACTTC.

The gene calls are TRBV5-4 and TRBJ2-3; D gene unclear. Trimming took 3 bases from V and 1 from J, leaving 12 bases between them. The CDR3 totals 15 residues. Germline CDR1 is SGHNT and CDR2 is YYREEE (reference sequence). The CDR3 protein is CASSSHTQRTDTQYF. DNA of the CDR3: TGTGCCAGCAGCTCCCACACACAACGCACAGATACGCAGTATTTT. Full variable domain (remainder filled in from reference TRBV5-4 and TRBJ2-3): ETGVTQSPTHLIKTRGQQVTLRCSSQSGHNTVSWYQQALGQGPQFIFQYYREEENGRGNFPPRFSGLQFPNYSSELNVNALELDDSALYLCASSSHTQRTDTQYFGPGTRLTVL.

The V call is TRBV3-1 (or the pseudogene TRBV3-2), the J call TRBJ2-3; D gene uncertain. The CDR3 length is 17 residues. Germline lookup yields CDR1 LGHDT and CDR2 YNNKEL (reference sequence). The V gene lost 0 bases and the J gene lost 3 bases, with 16 bases spanning the gap. CDR3 DNA sequence: TGTGCCAGCAGCCAAGATAGTCCGGCGGCGCCGACAGATACGCAGTATTTT. It specifies CASSQDSPAAPTDTQYF.

The rearrangement joins TRBV7-9 to TRBJ2-5, with TRBD2 as a possible D gene (5 bases). The CDR3 is made up of 15 amino acids. Germline V CDR1 and CDR2: SEHNR, FQNEAQ (reference sequence). Trimming cost V 4 bases and J 3 bases, with 15 bases left between them. This CDR3 is CASSSYSFGEETQYF. For the CDR3, the DNA is TGTGCCAGCAGCTCCTACAGTTTCGGGGAAGAGACCCAGTACTTC.

The chain is built from TRBV5-1 and TRBJ2-3; TRBD1 matches 8 bases. Germline V CDR1 and CDR2: SGHRS, YFSETQ. Trimming cost V 5 bases and J 2 bases; bases outside gene matches: 10. The CDR3 runs 16 residues. This chain's CDR3 is CASSFAARGPTDTQYF. As DNA, the CDR3 is TGCGCCAGCAGTTTCGCGGCCAGGGGGCCCACAGATACGCAGTATTTT.